Listed here are 24 T cell receptor beta chains from one sample, sequenced in a study of cytomegalovirus exposure and HLA in healthy donors. Measured with immunoSEQ multiplex PCR; TCRdb has only the in-frame clones, and not every one. The repertoire holds 35,000 to 40,000 clones, over 85% seen once, with 2.5% to 4% in the top ten. Sequencing was performed on PBMCs. These receptors all stem from a man younger than 35 in good health and CMV-seronegative.

The CDR3 loop is CASGQRNGYTF. The CDR3 DNA sequence: TGTGCCAGCGGACAGCGTAATGGCTACACCTTC. V usage is TRBV2 and J usage is TRBJ1-2; TRBD1 might be the D (6 bases). Germline values: CDR1 SNHLY, CDR2 FYNNEI. The CDR3 has 11 amino acids. The V and J ends lost 8 bases and 6 bases respectively, with 10 bases between them.

The rearrangement joins TRBV6-5 to TRBJ2-5, with 8 positions matching TRBD2. CDR1 and CDR2 from the germline V gene are MNHEY and SVGAGI. The V and J ends lost 0 bases and 5 bases, in that order; junction bases with no gene match: 8. This CDR3 is built from 16 residues. This chain's CDR3 is CASSYSIAGGAETQYF. CDR3 DNA: TGTGCCAGCAGTTACTCGATCGCGGGGGGCGCGGAGACCCAGTACTTC.

The chain links TRBV7-9 to TRBJ1-2, with 12 nucleotides matching TRBD1. V lost 5 bases and J lost 1; bases outside the gene matches: 11. The V gene's germline CDR1 is SEHNR and CDR2 FQNEAQ (reference sequence). This CDR3 is 18 amino acids long. As DNA, the CDR3 is TGTGCCAGCAGCCTCTTACCGGGACAGGGGGCTATTAACTATGGCTACACCTTC. It encodes CASSLLPGQGAINYGYTF. Full variable domain (missing parts from reference TRBV7-9 and TRBJ1-2): DTGVSQNPRHKITKRGQNVTFRCDPISEHNRLYWYRQTLGQGPEFLTYFQNEAQLEKSRLLSDRFSAERPKGSFSTLEIQRTEQGDSAMYLCASSLLPGQGAINYGYTFGSGTRLTVV.

V is TRBV6-5 and J is TRBJ2-7; tentatively, D is TRBD1 (6 bases). This CDR3 comprises 15 residues. V was cut by 5 bases and J by 4 bases, with 18 bases left in between. Germline V lookup: CDR1 MNHEY, CDR2 SVGAGI. The chain's CDR3 is CASSLNPGQGYEQYF. The CDR3 DNA reads as TGTGCCAGCAGTCTAAACCCGGGACAAGGTTACGAGCAGTACTTC.

The chain is built from TRBV28 and TRBJ2-7; 8 bases match TRBD2. V shed 8 bases and J 4 bases; nucleotides not matched to a gene: 13. CDR3 size: 15 residues. Germline V gene data show CDR1 as MDHEN and CDR2 as SYDVKM. The CDR3 sequence: CASPPAGDPLYEQYF. The CDR3 DNA follows: TGTGCCAGCCCCCCAGCGGGAGACCCTTTATACGAGCAGTACTTC. Using reference TRBV28 and TRBJ2-7 for the parts outside the CDR3, the full variable domain is DVKVTQSSRYLVKRTGEKVFLECVQDMDHENMFWYRQDPGLGLRLIYFSYDVKMKEKGDIPEGYSVSREKKERFSLILESASTNQTSMYLCASPPAGDPLYEQYFGPGTRLTVT.

CDR3 bases: TGTGCCAGCAGCGCCGACTTGGTACTGGCAGATACGCAGTATTTT. Its translation: CASSADLVLADTQYF. The J gene is TRBJ2-3, the V gene TRBV11-1; D remains unclear. This CDR3 contains 15 residues. CDR1 SGHAT and CDR2 FQDESV come from the germline V gene (reference sequence). The V end was cut by 5 bases, the J end by 4 bases, with 16 bases between.

The chain links TRBV13 to TRBJ1-4, with 7 bases matching TRBD1. Per germline, CDR1 PRHDT and CDR2 FYEKMQ (reference sequence). CDR3 length: 14 residues. V lost 6 bases, J lost 5 bases, and 6 bases stayed unmatched. Written as DNA, the CDR3 is TGTGCCAGCAGTACCGGGACAGAAAATGAAAAACTGTTTTTT. The encoded protein is CASSTGTENEKLFF.

This chain connects TRBV6-5 to TRBJ2-7; tentative D call: TRBD2 (6 bases). V was pared by 7 bases and J by 4 bases, with 20 bases between. The CDR3 covers 15 residues. Germline V gene sequence: CDR1 MNHEY, CDR2 SVGAGI. The CDR3 DNA reads as TGTGCCAGCACAAGCCCTGCGGGGACCCGATACGAGCAGTACTTC. Translating it yields CASTSPAGTRYEQYF.

The rearrangement joins TRBV5-6 to TRBJ1-3; D unresolved. Germline CDR1 is SGHDT and CDR2 is YYEEEE. V gave up 0 bases and J gave up 4 bases, with 11 bases separating them. CDR3 length: 15 residues. CDR3 loop: CASSLGGDTGNTIYF. Here the CDR3 DNA reads TGTGCCAGCAGCTTGGGCGGGGATACAGGAAACACCATATATTTT.

V gene TRBV6-5 combines with J gene TRBJ2-7; 9 bases fit TRBD2. The V and J ends lost 0 bases and 6 bases, in that order; junction bases with no gene match: 6. The CDR3 is made up of 15 amino acids. Germline V CDR1 and CDR2: MNHEY, SVGAGI. DNA for the CDR3: TGTGCCAGCAGTTACTCGGCGGGAGGGCCCCTCGAGCAGTACTTC. As protein: CASSYSAGGPLEQYF.

In DNA, the CDR3 is TGTGCCAGCAGTGAATCTGGAGGCAATCAGCCCCAGCATTTT. It encodes CASSESGGNQPQHF. The V call is TRBV6-1, the J call TRBJ1-5; D ambiguous. This CDR3 is built from 14 residues. Trimming left V 2 bases short and J 2 bases short, with 7 bases between. The germline V gene encodes CDR1 MNHNS and CDR2 SASEGT.

This clone showed up just once. The chain has TRBV2 and TRBJ1-2, with a weak D call TRBD1 (5 bases). This CDR3 spans 13 amino acids. V was pared by 6 bases and J by 6 bases, with 14 bases between. CDR1 is SNHLY and CDR2 is FYNNEI in the germline V gene. The CDR3 DNA is TGTGCCAGCAGACAGGCTGGCGGTGATGGCTACACCTTC. Amino acid sequence: CASRQAGGDGYTF.

This clone was observed a single time. The chain links TRBV2 to TRBJ2-1; 12 positions agree with TRBD2. The CDR3 contains 16 residues. With 6 bases clipped from V and 8 bases from J, the junction kept 11 bases outside the gene matches. Germline V CDR1 and CDR2: SNHLY, FYNNEI. The CDR3 spells CASRTGLAGSRDEQFF. The CDR3 DNA sequence: TGTGCCAGCAGGACAGGACTAGCGGGATCCCGGGATGAGCAGTTCTTC.

V usage is TRBV5-1 and J usage is TRBJ1-4, with 11 bases aligning to TRBD1. V trimming: 7 bases; J trimming: 5 bases; junction bases outside the gene matches: 10. The CDR3 extends over 16 amino acids. Germline V gene lookup returns CDR1 SGHRS and CDR2 YFSETQ. CDR3 nucleotides: TGCGCCAGCTCGAGGACAGGGGGCTTTGGGAATGAAAAACTGTTTTTT. It codes for CASSRTGGFGNEKLFF.

V is TRBV11-2 and J is TRBJ1-4; TRBD1 matches 7 bases. CDR1 and CDR2 from the germline V gene are SGHAT and FQNNGV. J was trimmed by 3 bases and V by 1 base; bases with no gene match: 5. The CDR3 runs 16 residues. CDR3 coding DNA: TGTGCCAGCAGCTTAGGAGGGGGCGTCTCTAATGAAAAACTGTTTTTT. It specifies CASSLGGGVSNEKLFF.

The gene calls are TRBV7-9 and TRBJ2-7; 10 bases map to TRBD1. V lost 5 bases to trimming and J lost 2 bases; unmatched junction nucleotides: 3. CDR3 length equals 14 residues. Germline values: CDR1 SEHNR, CDR2 FQNEAQ (reference sequence). The CDR3 nucleotides read TGTGCCAGCAGCCTGGACAGGGGGACCTACGAGCAGTACTTC. Its translation: CASSLDRGTYEQYF.

This clone has a single count. The rearrangement uses TRBV5-1 and TRBJ2-3; possible D gene TRBD1, 5 bases. This CDR3 is 12 amino acids long. Trimming left V 7 bases short and J 0 bases short, with 6 bases between. CDR1 and CDR2 (germline): SGHRS, YFSETQ. DNA of the CDR3: TGCGCCAGCGCAGGGAGCACAGATACGCAGTATTTT. Translation: CASAGSTDTQYF.

This clone was counted a few times. This chain links TRBV19 with TRBJ1-5, with a weak D call TRBD1 (6 bases). Germline values: CDR1 LNHDA, CDR2 SQIVND (reference sequence). The CDR3 is 14 residues long. The germline V and J ends were trimmed by 3 bases and 3 bases, with 9 bases remaining between them. CDR3: CASSMGADNQPQHF. In DNA form, the CDR3 reads TGTGCCAGTAGTATGGGGGCAGACAATCAGCCCCAGCATTTT.

The chain recombines TRBV19 with TRBJ2-3, with 12 positions matching TRBD1. J gave up 5 bases and V 7 bases, and 10 bases lay outside the gene matches. Per germline, CDR1 LNHDA and CDR2 SQIVND (reference sequence). The CDR3 runs 16 residues. This CDR3 is CASTPGDRGQGDTQYF. Here the CDR3 DNA reads TGTGCCAGTACCCCCGGGGACAGGGGGCAAGGAGATACGCAGTATTTT. Looking up the rest from reference TRBV19 and TRBJ2-3 gives the full variable domain: DGGITQSPKYLFRKEGQNVTLSCEQNLNHDAMYWYRQDPGQGLRLIYYSQIVNDFQKGDIAEGYSVSREKKESFPLTVTSAQKNPTAFYLCASTPGDRGQGDTQYFGPGTRLTVL.

V gene TRBV15 combines with J gene TRBJ2-1; 9 positions agree with TRBD2. Per germline, CDR1 LNHNV and CDR2 YYDKDF (reference sequence). The CDR3 runs to 14 residues. The junction had 5 bases not matched to a gene; V was cut back by 5 bases and J by 6 bases. CDR3 nucleotide sequence: TGTGCCACCAGCGAGCGGGGGGAGATCAATGAGCAGTTCTTC. It is translated as CATSERGEINEQFF.

The chain has TRBV2 and TRBJ1-1; D gene ambiguous. Trimming cost V 7 bases and J 1 base, with 13 bases left between them. The germline gives CDR1 SNHLY, CDR2 FYNNEI. The CDR3 length is 14 residues. CDR3 loop: CASNFRGPNTEAFF. CDR3 bases: TGTGCCAGCAACTTTCGGGGTCCGAACACTGAAGCTTTCTTT.

The chain links TRBV27 to TRBJ2-1; possible D gene TRBD2, 5 bases. The CDR3 has 14 residues. V dropped 7 bases and J dropped 3 bases, with 13 bases sitting between them. CDR1 is MNHEY and CDR2 is SMNVEV in the germline V gene (reference sequence). CDR3 nucleotides: TGTGCCAGCACCCCGGGAAGCGGCTACAATGAGCAGTTCTTC. Its translation is CASTPGSGYNEQFF.

The table lists this clone with a count of one. The rearrangement links TRBV5-5 to TRBJ2-5; the match to TRBD2 covers 12 bases. The CDR3 length is 15 residues. The J segment lost 2 bases and the V segment lost 4 bases, leaving 3 bases of the junction unmatched. Germline CDR1 is SGHKS and CDR2 is YYEKEE (reference sequence). CDR3 bases: TGTGCCAGCAGCACCGGACTAGCGGGGCAAGAGACCCAGTACTTC. This gives the protein CASSTGLAGQETQYF.

The chain carries TRBV11-3 and TRBJ2-3, with D tentatively TRBD2 (7 bases). From germline, CDR1 is SGHNT and CDR2 YENEEA. This CDR3 comprises 16 residues. V was pared by 1 base and J by 1 base, with 12 bases between. CDR3 loop: CASSLVGGGRTDTQYF. For the CDR3, the DNA is TGTGCCAGCAGCTTAGTGGGCGGGGGCCGCACAGATACGCAGTATTTT.